This TCR beta chain comes out of a study of CD8 T cells in Susac syndrome. V gave up 3 bases and J gave up 7 bases, with 12 bases separating them. Germline values: CDR1 SGHDN, CDR2 FVKESK. The CDR3 extends over 13 amino acids. Sequencing of TCR beta was carried out in blood CD8+ and CD4+ T cells. While CD8+ and CD4+ T cells were isolated negatively, TEMRA cells were enriched by FACS. RNA amounts of about 0.5 to 1 ug underwent reverse transcription with random hexamers. In TCRdb, the immunoSEQ multiplex PCR reads were re-called with MiXCR into one record per CDR3 protein. The sample shows about 400,000 distinct CDR3 sequences, 85% of them seen only once.

Sample: CD8+ T cells from PBMCs. The chain links TRBV14 to TRBJ2-5; perhaps D is TRBD1 or TRBD2 (5 bases each). The clonotype comes from a human donor with multiple sclerosis. The CDR3 DNA is TGTGCCAGCAGCCACAGCCCTGGGGGGACCCAGTACTTC. It codes for CASSHSPGGTQYF.